This T cell receptor beta chain was sequenced in a study of vaccination and CD4 T cells after COVID-19. Study details: Researchers treated cells with overlapping spike peptides taken from SARS-CoV-2, HCoV-NL63, HCoV-OC43 and HCoV-229E. Overall study results and limits: Only after vaccination were a median approximately 88% of convalescents' reactive clones seen. The median number of SARS-CoV-2-reactive clonotypes increased from approximately 21 to 40, a change that did not reach significance. Convalescent patients' vaccine-specific clones were spike mono-reactive in 304 of 307 cases.

Sequencing of DNA taken from cultured CD4+ T cells relied on the Oncomine TCR Beta short-read assay. TCRdb itself ran the PCR reads through MiXCR, one entry per CDR3 protein. The table lists roughly 10,000 distinct CDR3 sequences, more than 70% of them singletons. Regarding treatment: roughly ten-day PBMC culture with coronavirus spike peptide pools or control peptides (ViraFEST assay). V was clipped by 5 bases and J by 2 bases, with 17 bases between them. Germline V gives CDR1 MNHNS, CDR2 SASEGT. This CDR3 comprises 16 residues. Comments on this clonotype: Its target is not known.

The origin of this receptor is a human donor who had recovered from COVID-19. The sequenced sample consisted of CD4+ T cells from blood, cultured in vitro. This chain uses TRBV6-1 with TRBJ2-3; D gene unclear. The CDR3 DNA follows: TGTGCCAGCAGTAACCTCTTGCGGACGGCCACAGATACGCAGTATTTT. Its protein product is CASSNLLRTATDTQYF.